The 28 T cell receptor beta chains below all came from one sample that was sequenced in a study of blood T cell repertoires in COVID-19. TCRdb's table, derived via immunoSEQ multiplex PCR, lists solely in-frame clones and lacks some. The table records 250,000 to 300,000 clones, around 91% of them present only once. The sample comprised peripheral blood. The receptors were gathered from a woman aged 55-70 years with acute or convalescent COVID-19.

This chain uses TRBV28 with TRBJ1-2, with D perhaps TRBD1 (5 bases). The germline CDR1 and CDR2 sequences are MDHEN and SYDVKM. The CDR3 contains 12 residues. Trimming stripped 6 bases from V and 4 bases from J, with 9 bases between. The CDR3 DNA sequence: TGTGCCAGCAGACCGGGGGGCTATGGCTACACCTTC. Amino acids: CASRPGGYGYTF.

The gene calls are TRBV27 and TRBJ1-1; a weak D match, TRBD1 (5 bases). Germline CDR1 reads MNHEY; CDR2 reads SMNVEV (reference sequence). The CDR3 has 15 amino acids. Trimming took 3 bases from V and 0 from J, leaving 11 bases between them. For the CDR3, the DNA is TGTGCCAGCAGTTTGGGGGGACGCCTGAACACTGAAGCTTTCTTT. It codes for CASSLGGRLNTEAFF.

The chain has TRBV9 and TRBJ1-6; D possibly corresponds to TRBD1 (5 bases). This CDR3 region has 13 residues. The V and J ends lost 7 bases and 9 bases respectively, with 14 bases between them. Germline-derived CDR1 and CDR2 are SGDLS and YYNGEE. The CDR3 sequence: CASAGGHGSPLHF. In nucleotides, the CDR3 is TGTGCCAGCGCCGGGGGTCACGGTTCACCCCTCCACTTT.

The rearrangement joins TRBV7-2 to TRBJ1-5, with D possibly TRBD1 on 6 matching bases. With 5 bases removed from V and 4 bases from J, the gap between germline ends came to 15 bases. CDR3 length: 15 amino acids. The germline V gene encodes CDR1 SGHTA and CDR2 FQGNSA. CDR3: CASSLLQGPNQPQHF. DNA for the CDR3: TGTGCCAGCAGCCTCCTTCAGGGGCCGAATCAGCCCCAGCATTTT.

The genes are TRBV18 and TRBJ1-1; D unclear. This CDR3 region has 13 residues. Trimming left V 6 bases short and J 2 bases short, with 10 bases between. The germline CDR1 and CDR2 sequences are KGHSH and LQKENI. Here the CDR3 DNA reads TGTGCCAGCTCCTTTGAGGGTAACACTGAAGCTTTCTTT. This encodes CASSFEGNTEAFF.

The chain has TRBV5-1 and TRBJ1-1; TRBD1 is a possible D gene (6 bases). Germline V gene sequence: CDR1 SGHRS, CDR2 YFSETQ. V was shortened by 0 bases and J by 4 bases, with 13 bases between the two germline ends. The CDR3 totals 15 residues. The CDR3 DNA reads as TGCGCCAGCAGCTTGGGAGGGGGAGGGACCACTGAAGCTTTCTTT. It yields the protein CASSLGGGGTTEAFF.

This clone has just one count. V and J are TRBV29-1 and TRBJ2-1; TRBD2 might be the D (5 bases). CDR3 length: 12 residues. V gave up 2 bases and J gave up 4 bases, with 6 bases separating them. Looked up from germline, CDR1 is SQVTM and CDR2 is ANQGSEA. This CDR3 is CSVEQRYNEQFF. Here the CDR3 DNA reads TGCAGCGTTGAACAGCGGTACAATGAGCAGTTCTTC.

CDR3 nucleotides: TGTGCCAGTAGTCCCTGGACAGGGGCAGAAAATTCACCCCTCCACTTT. Protein: CASSPWTGAENSPLHF. The V and J genes are TRBV19 and TRBJ1-6; 9 bases agree with TRBD1. This CDR3 has 16 amino acids. Trimming cost V 5 bases and J 7 bases; bases outside gene matches: 9. Germline assignment: CDR1 LNHDA and CDR2 SQIVND (reference sequence).

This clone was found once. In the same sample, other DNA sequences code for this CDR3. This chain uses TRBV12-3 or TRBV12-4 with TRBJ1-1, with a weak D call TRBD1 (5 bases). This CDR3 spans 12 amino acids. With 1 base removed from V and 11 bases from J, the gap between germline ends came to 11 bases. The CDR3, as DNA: TGTGCCAGCAGTTTAGGCGGGGCGGAGGCTTTCTTT. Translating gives CASSLGGAEAFF.

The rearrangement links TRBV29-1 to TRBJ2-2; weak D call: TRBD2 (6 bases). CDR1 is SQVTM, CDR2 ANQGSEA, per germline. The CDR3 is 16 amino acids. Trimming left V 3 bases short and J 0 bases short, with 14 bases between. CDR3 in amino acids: CSVDRPGSSNTGELFF. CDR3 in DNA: TGCAGCGTTGATAGGCCCGGGAGCTCGAACACCGGGGAGCTGTTTTTT.

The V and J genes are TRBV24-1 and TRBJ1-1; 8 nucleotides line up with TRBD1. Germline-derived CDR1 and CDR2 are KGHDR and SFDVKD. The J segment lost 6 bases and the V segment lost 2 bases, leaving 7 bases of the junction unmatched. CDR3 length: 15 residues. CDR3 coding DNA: TGTGCCACCAGTGATTCCGGACAGGGTTTATCTGAAGCTTTCTTT. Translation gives CATSDSGQGLSEAFF.

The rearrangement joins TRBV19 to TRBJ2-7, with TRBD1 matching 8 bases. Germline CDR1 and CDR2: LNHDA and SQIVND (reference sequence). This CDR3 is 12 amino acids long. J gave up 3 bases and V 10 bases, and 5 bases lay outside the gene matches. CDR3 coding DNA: TGTGCCACTCAGGGGGCTCACTACGAGCAGTACTTC. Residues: CATQGAHYEQYF.

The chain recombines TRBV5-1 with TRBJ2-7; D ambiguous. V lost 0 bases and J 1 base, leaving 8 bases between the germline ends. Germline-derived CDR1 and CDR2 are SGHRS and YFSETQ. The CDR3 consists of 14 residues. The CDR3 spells CASSLDNGSYEQYF. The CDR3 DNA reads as TGCGCCAGCAGCTTGGATAACGGTTCCTACGAGCAGTACTTC.

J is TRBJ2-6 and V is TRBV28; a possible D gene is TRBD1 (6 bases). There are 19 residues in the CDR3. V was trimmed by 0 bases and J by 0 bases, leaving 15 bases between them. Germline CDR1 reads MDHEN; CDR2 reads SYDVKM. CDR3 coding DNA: TGTGCCAGCAGTTTATGGACCGGGATAGGGGGCTCTGGGGCCAACGTCCTGACTTTC. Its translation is CASSLWTGIGGSGANVLTF.

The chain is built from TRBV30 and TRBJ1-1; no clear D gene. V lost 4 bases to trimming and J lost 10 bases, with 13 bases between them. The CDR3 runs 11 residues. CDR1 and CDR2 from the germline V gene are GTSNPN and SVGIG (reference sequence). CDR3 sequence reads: CAWKIPSGAFF. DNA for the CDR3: TGTGCCTGGAAAATTCCCTCCGGAGCTTTCTTT.

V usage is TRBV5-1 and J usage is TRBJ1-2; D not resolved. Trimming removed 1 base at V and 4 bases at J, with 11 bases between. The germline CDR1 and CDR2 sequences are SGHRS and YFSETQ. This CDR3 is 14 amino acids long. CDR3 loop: CASSLTTSAYGYTF. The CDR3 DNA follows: TGCGCCAGCAGCTTGACAACCTCTGCCTATGGCTACACCTTC.

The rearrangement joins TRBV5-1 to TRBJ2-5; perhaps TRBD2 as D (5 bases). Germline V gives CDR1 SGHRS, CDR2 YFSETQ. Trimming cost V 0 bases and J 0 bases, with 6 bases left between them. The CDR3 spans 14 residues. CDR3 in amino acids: CASSLGGYQETQYF. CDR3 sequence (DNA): TGCGCCAGCAGCTTGGGAGGGTACCAAGAGACCCAGTACTTC.

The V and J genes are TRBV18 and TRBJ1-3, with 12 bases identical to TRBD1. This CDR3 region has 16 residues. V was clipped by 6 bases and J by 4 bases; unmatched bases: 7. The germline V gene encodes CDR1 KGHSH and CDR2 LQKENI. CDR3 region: CASSEGQGASGNTIYF. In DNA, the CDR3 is TGTGCCAGCTCGGAGGGACAGGGGGCTTCAGGAAACACCATATATTTT.

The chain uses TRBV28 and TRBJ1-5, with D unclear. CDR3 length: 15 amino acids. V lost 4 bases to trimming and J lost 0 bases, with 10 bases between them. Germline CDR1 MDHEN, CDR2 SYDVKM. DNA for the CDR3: TGTGCCAGCAGTTCGGGTTTCCTTAGCAATCAGCCCCAGCATTTT. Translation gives CASSSGFLSNQPQHF.

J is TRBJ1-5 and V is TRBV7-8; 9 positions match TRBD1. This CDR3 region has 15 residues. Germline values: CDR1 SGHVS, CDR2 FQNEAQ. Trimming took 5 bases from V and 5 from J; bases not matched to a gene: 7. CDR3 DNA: TGTGCCAGCAGCCCTGGGACAGGGATTGATCAGCCCCAGCATTTT. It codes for CASSPGTGIDQPQHF.

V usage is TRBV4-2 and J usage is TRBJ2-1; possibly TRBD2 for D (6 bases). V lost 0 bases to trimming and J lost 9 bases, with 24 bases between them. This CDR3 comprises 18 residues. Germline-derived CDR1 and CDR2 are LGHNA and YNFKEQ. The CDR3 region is CASSQDLGGELSSGEQFF. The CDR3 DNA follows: TGTGCCAGCAGCCAAGATCTAGGCGGGGAGCTAAGCAGTGGTGAGCAGTTCTTC.

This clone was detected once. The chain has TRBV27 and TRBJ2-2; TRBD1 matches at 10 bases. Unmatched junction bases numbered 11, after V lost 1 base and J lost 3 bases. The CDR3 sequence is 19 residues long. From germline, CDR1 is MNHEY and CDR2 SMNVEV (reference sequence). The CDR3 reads CASSLYGPGDRGYTGELFF. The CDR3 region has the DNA TGTGCCAGCAGTTTATACGGGCCGGGGGACAGGGGTTACACCGGGGAGCTGTTTTTT.

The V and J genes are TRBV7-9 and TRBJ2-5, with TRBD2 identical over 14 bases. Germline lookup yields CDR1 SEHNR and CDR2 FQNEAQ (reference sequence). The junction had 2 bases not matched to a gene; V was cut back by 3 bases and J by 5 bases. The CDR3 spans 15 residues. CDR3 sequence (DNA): TGTGCCAGCAGCTTCGGACTAGCGGGAGGCGAGACCCAGTACTTC. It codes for CASSFGLAGGETQYF.

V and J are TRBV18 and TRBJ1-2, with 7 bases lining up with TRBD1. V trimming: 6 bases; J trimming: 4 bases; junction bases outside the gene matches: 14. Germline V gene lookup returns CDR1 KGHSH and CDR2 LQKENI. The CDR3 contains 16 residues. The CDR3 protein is CASSQDRDSRLYGYTF. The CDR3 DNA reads TGTGCCAGCTCGCAAGACCGGGACAGCCGGCTCTATGGCTACACCTTC.

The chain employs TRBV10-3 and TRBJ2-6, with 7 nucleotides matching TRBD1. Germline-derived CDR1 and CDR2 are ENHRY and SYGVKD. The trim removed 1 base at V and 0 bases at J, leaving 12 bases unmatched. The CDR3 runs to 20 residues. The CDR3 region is CAISELLPGTANSGANVLTF. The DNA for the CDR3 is TGTGCCATCAGTGAGTTGTTACCCGGGACAGCTAACTCTGGGGCCAACGTCCTGACTTTC.

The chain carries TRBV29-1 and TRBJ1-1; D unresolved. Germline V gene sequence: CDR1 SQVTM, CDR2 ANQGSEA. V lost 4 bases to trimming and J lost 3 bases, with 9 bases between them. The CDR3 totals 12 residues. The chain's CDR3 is CSVVRVDTEAFF. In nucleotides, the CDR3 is TGCAGCGTTGTACGGGTTGACACTGAAGCTTTCTTT.

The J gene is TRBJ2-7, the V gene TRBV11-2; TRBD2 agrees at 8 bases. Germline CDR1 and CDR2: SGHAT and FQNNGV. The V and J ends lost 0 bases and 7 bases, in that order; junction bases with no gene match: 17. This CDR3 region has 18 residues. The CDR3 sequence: CASSLDGLGAGGMGEQYF. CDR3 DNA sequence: TGTGCCAGCAGCTTAGACGGTCTGGGCGCGGGAGGCATGGGTGAGCAGTACTTC.

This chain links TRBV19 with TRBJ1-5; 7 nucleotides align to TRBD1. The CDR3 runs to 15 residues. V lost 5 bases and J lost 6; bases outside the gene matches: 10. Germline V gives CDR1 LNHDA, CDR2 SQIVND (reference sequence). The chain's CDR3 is CASSLREGGSQPQHF. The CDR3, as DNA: TGTGCCAGTAGTCTCCGGGAAGGGGGCAGTCAGCCCCAGCATTTT.